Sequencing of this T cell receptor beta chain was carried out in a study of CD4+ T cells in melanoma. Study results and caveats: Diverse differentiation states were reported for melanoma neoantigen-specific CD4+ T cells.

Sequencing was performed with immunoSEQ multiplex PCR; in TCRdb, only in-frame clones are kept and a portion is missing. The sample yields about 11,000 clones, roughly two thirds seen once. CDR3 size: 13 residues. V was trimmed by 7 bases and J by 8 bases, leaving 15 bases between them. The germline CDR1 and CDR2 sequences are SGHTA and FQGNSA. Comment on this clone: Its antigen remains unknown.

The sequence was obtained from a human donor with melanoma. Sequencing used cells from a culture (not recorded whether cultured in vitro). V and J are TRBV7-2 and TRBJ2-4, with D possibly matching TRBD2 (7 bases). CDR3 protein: CASKQGGLDIQYF. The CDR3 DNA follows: TGTGCCAGCAAACAGGGAGGGTTGGACATTCAGTACTTC.